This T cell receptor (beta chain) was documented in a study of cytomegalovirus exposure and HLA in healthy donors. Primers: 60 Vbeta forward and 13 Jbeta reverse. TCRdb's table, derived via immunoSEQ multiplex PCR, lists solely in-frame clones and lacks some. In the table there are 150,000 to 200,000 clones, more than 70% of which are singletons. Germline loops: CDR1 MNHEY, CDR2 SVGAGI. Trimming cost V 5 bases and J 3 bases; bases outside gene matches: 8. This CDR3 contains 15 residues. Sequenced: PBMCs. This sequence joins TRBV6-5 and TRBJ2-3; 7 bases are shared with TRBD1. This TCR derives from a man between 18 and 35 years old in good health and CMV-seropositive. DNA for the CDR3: TGTGCCAGCAGTACAGGGGAGTTGATGACAGATACGCAGTATTTT. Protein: CASSTGELMTDTQYF.